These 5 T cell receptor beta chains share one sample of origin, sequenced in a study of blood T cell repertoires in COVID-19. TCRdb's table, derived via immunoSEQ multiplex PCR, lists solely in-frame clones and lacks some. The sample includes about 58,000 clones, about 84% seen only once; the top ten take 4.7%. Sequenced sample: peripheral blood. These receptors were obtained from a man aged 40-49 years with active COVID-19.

DNA of the CDR3: TGTGCCAGCAGCCCTAGACAGGGAAGTAATGAAAAACTGTTTTTT. It is translated as CASSPRQGSNEKLFF. V and J are TRBV11-2 and TRBJ1-4; 7 nucleotides agree with TRBD1. The CDR3 consists of 15 residues. Germline lookup yields CDR1 SGHAT and CDR2 FQNNGV. Losses at the gene ends were 5 bases for V and 4 bases for J; bases not matched to a gene: 7.

The CDR3 nucleotides are TGTGCCAGCAGTTACCGAGGGTTCAGAGAGACCCAGTACTTC. Its protein is CASSYRGFRETQYF. V gene TRBV6-2 or TRBV6-3 combines with J gene TRBJ2-5; tentative D call: TRBD2 (5 bases). The germline V gene encodes CDR1 MNHEY and CDR2 SVGEGT. The V end lost 2 bases, the J end lost 4 bases, and 11 bases lay between the germline ends. The CDR3 is 14 residues long.

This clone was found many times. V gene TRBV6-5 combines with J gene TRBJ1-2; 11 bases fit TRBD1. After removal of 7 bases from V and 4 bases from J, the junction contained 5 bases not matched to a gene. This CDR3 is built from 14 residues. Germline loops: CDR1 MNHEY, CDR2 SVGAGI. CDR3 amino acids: CASTRTGGVYGYTF. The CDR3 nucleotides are TGTGCCAGCACTCGGACAGGGGGCGTCTATGGCTACACCTTC.

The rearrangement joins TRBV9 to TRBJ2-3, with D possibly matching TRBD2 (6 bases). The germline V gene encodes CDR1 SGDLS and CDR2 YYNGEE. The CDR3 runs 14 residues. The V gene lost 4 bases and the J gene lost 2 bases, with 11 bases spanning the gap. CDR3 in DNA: TGTGCCAGCAGCAGGGACTCAGCCACAGATACGCAGTATTTT. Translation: CASSRDSATDTQYF.

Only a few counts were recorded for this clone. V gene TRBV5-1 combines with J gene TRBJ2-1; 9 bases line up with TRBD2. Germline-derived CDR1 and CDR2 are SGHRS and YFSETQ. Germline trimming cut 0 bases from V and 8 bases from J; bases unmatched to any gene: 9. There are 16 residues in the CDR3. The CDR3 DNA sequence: TGCGCCAGCAGCTTGGTTGCGGGAGGGCCTCTGGATGAGCAGTTCTTC. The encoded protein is CASSLVAGGPLDEQFF.